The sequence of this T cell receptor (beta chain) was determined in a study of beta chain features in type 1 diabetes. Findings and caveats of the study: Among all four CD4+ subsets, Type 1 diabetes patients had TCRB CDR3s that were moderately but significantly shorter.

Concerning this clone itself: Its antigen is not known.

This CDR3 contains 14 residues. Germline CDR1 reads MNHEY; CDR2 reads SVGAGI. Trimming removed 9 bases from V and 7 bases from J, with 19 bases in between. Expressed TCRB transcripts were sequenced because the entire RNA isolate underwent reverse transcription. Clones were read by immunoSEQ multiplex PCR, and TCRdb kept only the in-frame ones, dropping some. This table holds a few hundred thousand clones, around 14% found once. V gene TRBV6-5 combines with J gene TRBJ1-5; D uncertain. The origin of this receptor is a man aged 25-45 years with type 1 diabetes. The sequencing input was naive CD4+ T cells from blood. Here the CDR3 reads CASGTSQRRQPQHF. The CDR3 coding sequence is TGTGCCAGTGGAACGTCACAGCGGAGACAGCCCCAGCATTTT.